These 21 T cell receptor beta chains share one sample of origin, sequenced in a study of blood T cell repertoires in COVID-19. Sequencing used immunoSEQ multiplex PCR; TCRdb keeps in-frame clones, though not all of them. The sample has approximately 150,000 clones, approximately 84% seen once; the top ten hold around 1.3%. Sequencing was done on a sample of PBMCs or T cells enriched from blood (not recorded which). All receptors come from a human donor with acute COVID-19. The donor label of this sample is uncertain.

The genes are TRBV5-4 and TRBJ2-3; TRBD1 is a possible D gene (5 bases). The V end lost 1 base, the J end lost 7 bases, and 16 bases lay between the germline ends. The germline CDR1 and CDR2 sequences are SGHNT and YYREEE (reference sequence). This CDR3 spans 15 amino acids. The CDR3 here is CASSLSLGREHTQYF. The CDR3 DNA sequence: TGTGCCAGCAGCTTGAGTCTGGGGCGCGAACATACGCAGTATTTT.

The chain links TRBV19 to TRBJ1-1; D not certain. CDR3 length: 14 amino acids. Per the germline V gene, CDR1 is LNHDA and CDR2 is SQIVND (reference sequence). The ends were cut back, 3 bases at V and 1 base at J, with 9 bases in the middle. DNA of the CDR3: TGTGCCAGTAGTATTTTGTCCGGGAACACTGAAGCTTTCTTT. It yields the protein CASSILSGNTEAFF.

The V and J genes are TRBV7-6 and TRBJ2-5; TRBD2 might be the D (5 bases). Trimming took 2 bases from V and 5 from J, leaving 12 bases between them. This CDR3 spans 14 amino acids. Germline lookup yields CDR1 SGHVS and CDR2 FNYEAQ. CDR3: CASSLLTGGETQYF. CDR3 in DNA: TGTGCCAGCAGCTTACTCACTGGCGGGGAGACCCAGTACTTC.

The chain joins TRBV10-3 to TRBJ1-5; the D gene is possibly TRBD1 (6 bases). The CDR3 contains 13 residues. Germline V gene lookup returns CDR1 ENHRY and CDR2 SYGVKD. V gave up 8 bases and J gave up 6 bases, with 14 bases separating them. CDR3 sequence (DNA): TGTGCCATCGGGCCAGGGGTGGGTCAGCCCCAGCATTTT. Residues: CAIGPGVGQPQHF.

The J gene is TRBJ2-7, the V gene TRBV4-2, with D possibly matching TRBD2 (6 bases). The CDR3 consists of 16 residues. Germline V lookup: CDR1 LGHNA, CDR2 YNFKEQ. The germline V and J ends were trimmed by 0 bases and 2 bases, with 14 bases remaining between them. The CDR3 DNA follows: TGTGCCAGCAGCCAAGATGTAACGGGGGAACCCTACGAGCAGTACTTC. It yields the protein CASSQDVTGEPYEQYF.

The chain has TRBV14 and TRBJ1-1; D is unresolved. The CDR3 runs to 15 residues. The V gene's germline CDR1 is SGHDN and CDR2 FVKESK. V gave up 4 bases and J gave up 4 bases, with 16 bases separating them. CDR3 coding DNA: TGTGCCAGCAGCCCCATTTTTTCCCGGGGCACTGAAGCTTTCTTT. Encoded protein: CASSPIFSRGTEAFF.

This clone was found once. This chain joins TRBV19 and TRBJ1-4; D not certain. The V gene lost 7 bases and the J gene lost 0 bases, with 12 bases spanning the gap. Germline V lookup: CDR1 LNHDA, CDR2 SQIVND (reference sequence). The length of the CDR3 is 15 residues. The CDR3 loop reads CASTTSAATNEKLFF. The CDR3 nucleotides read TGTGCCAGTACTACCTCCGCGGCAACTAATGAAAAACTGTTTTTT.

The rearrangement links TRBV7-6 to TRBJ1-4; D call uncertain. The V gene's germline CDR1 is SGHVS and CDR2 FNYEAQ. With 0 bases removed from V and 4 bases from J, the gap between germline ends came to 12 bases. The CDR3 length is 16 residues. The CDR3 reads CASSLARGSGNEKLFF. As DNA, the CDR3 is TGTGCCAGCAGCTTAGCGCGGGGTAGTGGTAATGAAAAACTGTTTTTT.

On this clone: The sample holds other DNA sequences that translate to the same CDR3. This chain connects TRBV5-1 to TRBJ2-1; 7 bases are a match to TRBD1. The length of the CDR3 is 14 residues. Trimming cost V 0 bases and J 3 bases; bases outside gene matches: 0. In germline, CDR1 is SGHRS, CDR2 YFSETQ. The CDR3 nucleotides read TGCGCCAGCAGCTTGGGGGACAGCTACAATGAGCAGTTCTTC. It translates to CASSLGDSYNEQFF. The complete variable domain, with remaining parts taken from reference TRBV5-1 and TRBJ2-1, reads KAGVTQTPRYLIKTRGQQVTLSCSPISGHRSVSWYQQTPGQGLQFLFEYFSETQRNKGNFPGRFSGRQFSNSRSEMNVSTLELGDSALYLCASSLGDSYNEQFFGPGTRLTVL.

This clone has only one observation. J is TRBJ2-1 and V is TRBV5-1; D perhaps matches TRBD2 (7 bases). Trimming cost V 1 base and J 10 bases, with 15 bases left between them. CDR3 length: 14 amino acids. Per the germline V gene, CDR1 is SGHRS and CDR2 is YFSETQ. The CDR3 sequence: CASSLKGGAAEQFF. CDR3 coding DNA: TGCGCCAGCAGCTTGAAAGGGGGGGCAGCCGAGCAGTTCTTC.

V is TRBV7-9 and J is TRBJ1-3; D is ambiguous. The CDR3 is made up of 13 amino acids. The V end was cut by 6 bases, the J end by 0 bases, with 6 bases between. Germline values: CDR1 SEHNR, CDR2 FQNEAQ (reference sequence). CDR3 in DNA: TGTGCCAGCAGAATACTCTCTGGAAACACCATATATTTT. It specifies CASRILSGNTIYF. The whole variable domain, filled in from reference TRBV7-9 and TRBJ1-3, reads DTGVSQNPRHKITKRGQNVTFRCDPISEHNRLYWYRQTLGQGPEFLTYFQNEAQLEKSRLLSDRFSAERPKGSFSTLEIQRTEQGDSAMYLCASRILSGNTIYFGEGSWLTVV.

This clone was picked up a small number of times. The chain links TRBV7-7 to TRBJ1-1, with TRBD1 matching over 11 bases. The CDR3 runs to 19 residues. Trimming cost V 4 bases and J 2 bases; bases outside gene matches: 15. Germline V gives CDR1 SSHAT, CDR2 FNYEAQ (reference sequence). Here the CDR3 DNA reads TGTGCCAGCAGCTCACCCCCCGGGACAGGGGGTAGGGGTAACACTGAAGCTTTCTTT. Translated: CASSSPPGTGGRGNTEAFF.

The chain joins TRBV27 to TRBJ2-3; 8 positions agree with TRBD2. This CDR3 is 18 amino acids long. Germline CDR1 MNHEY, CDR2 SMNVEV (reference sequence). V dropped 3 bases and J dropped 1; count of bases not matched to a gene: 12. This CDR3 is CASSFSPPRRGGTDTQYF. CDR3 bases: TGTGCCAGCAGTTTCTCCCCCCCCCGGCGGGGGGGCACAGATACGCAGTATTTT.

This chain joins TRBV10-3 and TRBJ1-2; 7 nucleotides agree with TRBD1. The CDR3 covers 14 residues. Trimming removed 0 bases from V and 4 bases from J; junction bases left unmatched: 2. Per the germline V gene, CDR1 is ENHRY and CDR2 is SYGVKD. The CDR3 region has the DNA TGTGCCATCAGTGAGTCGCCAGGGGGCTATGGCTACACCTTC. Its protein product is CAISESPGGYGYTF.

This chain connects TRBV5-6 to TRBJ2-1; D is perhaps TRBD2 (6 bases). CDR1 and CDR2 from the germline V gene are SGHDT and YYEEEE. The CDR3 runs 15 residues. The V end lost 4 bases, the J end lost 0 bases, and 11 bases lay between the germline ends. Here the CDR3 reads CASSPRGPSYNEQFF. The CDR3 nucleotides read TGTGCCAGCAGCCCGCGGGGCCCCTCCTACAATGAGCAGTTCTTC.

This sequence joins TRBV7-2 and TRBJ1-5; 7 bases are shared with TRBD1. The length of the CDR3 is 17 residues. After removal of 3 bases from V and 3 bases from J, the junction contained 11 bases not matched to a gene. The V gene's germline CDR1 is SGHTA and CDR2 FQGNSA. For the CDR3, the DNA is TGTGCCAGCAGCTTGTTAGGCCCCGGACAGGTCAATCAGCCCCAGCATTTT. Encoded protein: CASSLLGPGQVNQPQHF.

This clone was detected only a few times. The chain uses TRBV19 and TRBJ1-5; TRBD1 is a possible D gene (6 bases). V was cut by 0 bases and J by 5 bases, with 8 bases left in between. The germline gives CDR1 LNHDA, CDR2 SQIVND (reference sequence). This CDR3 spans 14 amino acids. CDR3 DNA sequence: TGTGCCAGTAGTATAGAAGGGGGACATCAGCCCCAGCATTTT. Protein: CASSIEGGHQPQHF.

The chain uses TRBV4-1 and TRBJ2-5, with no clear D. Between the trimmed V and J ends, which lost 4 bases and 3 bases, there was a span of 12 bases. CDR1 is MGHRA and CDR2 is YSYEKL in the germline V gene. The CDR3 totals 14 residues. The CDR3 sequence is CASSLIGVKETQYF. The CDR3 coding sequence is TGCGCCAGCAGCCTGATCGGAGTAAAAGAGACCCAGTACTTC.

V usage is TRBV12-5 and J usage is TRBJ1-4, with 8 bases matching TRBD1. After removal of 5 bases from V and 6 bases from J, the junction contained 5 bases not matched to a gene. CDR1 is LGHNT and CDR2 is FRNRAP in the germline V gene. The CDR3 contains 14 residues. The CDR3 region has the DNA TGTGCTAGTGGTGGACAGGGAGAGGATGAAAAACTGTTTTTT. Translation: CASGGQGEDEKLFF.

This clone was found a few times. This sequence joins TRBV3-1 (or the pseudogene TRBV3-2) and TRBJ1-2; 9 bases are shared with TRBD1. The V segment lost 4 bases and the J segment 6 bases; nucleotides outside the gene matches: 0. Germline CDR1 and CDR2: LGHDT and YNNKEL (reference sequence). This CDR3 region has 12 residues. CDR3 in DNA: TGTGCCAGCAGCCGGACAGGGGATGGCTACACCTTC. Its protein is CASSRTGDGYTF.

This sequence joins TRBV15 and TRBJ2-1; TRBD2 is a possible D gene (6 bases). This CDR3 region has 17 residues. Germline CDR1 and CDR2: LNHNV and YYDKDF (reference sequence). V was cut by 4 bases and J by 3 bases, with 19 bases left in between. Here the CDR3 reads CATSKPPGDLNYNEQFF. Here the CDR3 DNA reads TGTGCCACCAGCAAGCCCCCGGGGGACCTGAACTACAATGAGCAGTTCTTC.